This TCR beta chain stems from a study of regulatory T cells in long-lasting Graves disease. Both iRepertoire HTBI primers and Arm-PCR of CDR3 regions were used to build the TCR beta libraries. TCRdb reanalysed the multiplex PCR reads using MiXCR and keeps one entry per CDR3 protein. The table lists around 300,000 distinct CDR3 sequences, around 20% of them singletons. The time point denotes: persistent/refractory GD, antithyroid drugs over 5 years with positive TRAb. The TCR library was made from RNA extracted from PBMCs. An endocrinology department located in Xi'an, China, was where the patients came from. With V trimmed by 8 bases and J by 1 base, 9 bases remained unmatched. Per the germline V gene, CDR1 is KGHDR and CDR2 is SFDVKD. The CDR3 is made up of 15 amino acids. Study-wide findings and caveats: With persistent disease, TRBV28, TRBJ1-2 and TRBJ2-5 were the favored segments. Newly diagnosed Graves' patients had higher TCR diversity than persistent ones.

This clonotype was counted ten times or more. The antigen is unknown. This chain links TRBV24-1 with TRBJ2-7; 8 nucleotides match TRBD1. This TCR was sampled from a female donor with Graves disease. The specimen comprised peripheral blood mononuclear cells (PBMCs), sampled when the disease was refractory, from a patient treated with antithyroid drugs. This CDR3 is CATTPTGVRSYEQYF. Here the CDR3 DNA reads TGTGCCACCACTCCGACAGGGGTACGGTCCTACGAGCAGTACTTC.